Presented here are 32 T cell receptor beta chains from one specimen sequenced in a study of blood T cell repertoires in COVID-19 (dated by TCRdb to the early 2020s). The method was the immunoSEQ multiplex PCR assay. Entries here come from immuneACCESS through TCRdb and include only in-frame sequences with V and J called. Some clones fail to appear in such tables; in the studies checked, an unresolved V gene covers under half of the shortfall, and the cause of the remainder is unknown. The sample table shows a few hundred thousand clones, and 88% are seen once. About 12% of the sample goes to the ten largest clones. Sequencing was done on a sample of peripheral blood. These receptors originate from a woman aged 45-65 years with COVID-19, enrolled during active disease.

The chain's CDR3 is CASSSPGRNEQFF. CDR3 DNA sequence: TGTGCCAGCAGTTCCCCGGGGAGAAATGAGCAGTTCTTC. This chain links TRBV5-4 with TRBJ2-1; weak D call: TRBD2 (5 bases). The CDR3 loop spans 13 amino acids. V lost 5 bases, J lost 7 bases, and 13 bases lay in between. Germline loops: CDR1 SGHNT, CDR2 YYREEE (reference sequence).

The J gene is TRBJ2-5, the V gene TRBV3-1 (or the pseudogene TRBV3-2); D is unresolved. Trimming removed 0 bases at V and 3 bases at J, with 20 bases between. The germline V gene encodes CDR1 LGHDT and CDR2 YNNKEL (reference sequence). This CDR3 is built from 18 residues. CDR3 in DNA: TGTGCCAGCAGCCAAGATCGCCTGGTAGTCGAAAATAAAGAGACCCAGTACTTC. This gives the protein CASSQDRLVVENKETQYF.

The genes are TRBV7-8 and TRBJ2-7; tentatively, D is TRBD2 (5 bases). Trimming removed 5 bases from V and 0 bases from J, with 20 bases in between. Looked up from germline, CDR1 is SGHVS and CDR2 is FQNEAQ. The CDR3 covers 17 residues. This CDR3 reads CASSPPAGWSSSYEQYF. The CDR3, as DNA: TGTGCCAGCAGCCCCCCGGCGGGCTGGTCGAGCTCCTACGAGCAGTACTTC.

This clone came up once. The chain couples TRBV18 to TRBJ1-1; D gene unclear. The V gene lost 3 bases and the J gene lost 4 bases, with 12 bases spanning the gap. The CDR3 totals 14 residues. Germline CDR1 KGHSH, CDR2 LQKENI. The CDR3 loop is CASSPLEISTEAFF. The DNA for the CDR3 is TGTGCCAGCTCACCTTTGGAGATTAGCACTGAAGCTTTCTTT.

This chain links TRBV27 with TRBJ2-3; D might be TRBD2 (5 bases). Germline CDR1 is MNHEY and CDR2 is SMNVEV (reference sequence). This CDR3 comprises 13 residues. Deletions cut 5 bases from V and 3 bases from J, with 9 bases between. The CDR3 nucleotides are TGTGCCAGCAGTCGATCGGGGACAGATACGCAGTATTTT. It encodes CASSRSGTDTQYF.

The chain employs TRBV14 and TRBJ2-4; D is perhaps TRBD2 (7 bases). This CDR3 has 14 residues. CDR1 SGHDN and CDR2 FVKESK come from the germline V gene. Trimming left V 4 bases short and J 8 bases short, with 15 bases between. Here the CDR3 reads CASSLSGGGDIQYF. DNA of the CDR3: TGTGCCAGCAGCCTCTCCGGAGGGGGGGACATTCAGTACTTC.

The chain is built from TRBV11-2 and TRBJ1-6, with 9 bases fitting TRBD1. The CDR3 totals 16 residues. Germline assignment: CDR1 SGHAT and CDR2 FQNNGV. Germline trimming cut 4 bases from V and 7 bases from J; bases unmatched to any gene: 8. The CDR3 DNA reads as TGTGCCAGCAGCTCCCTAGGGACAGGGAAAAATTCACCCCTCCACTTT. It codes for CASSSLGTGKNSPLHF.

The V call is TRBV5-6, the J call TRBJ1-6; D unresolved. The V and J ends lost 0 bases and 9 bases respectively, with 10 bases between them. Germline CDR1 reads SGHDT; CDR2 reads YYEEEE. The CDR3 contains 14 residues. Written as DNA, the CDR3 is TGTGCCAGCAGCTTGGAGGTTGGAGGTTCACCCCTCCACTTT. Translation: CASSLEVGGSPLHF.

The V and J genes are TRBV29-1 and TRBJ1-2; perhaps TRBD1 as D (6 bases). The V gene's germline CDR1 is SQVTM and CDR2 ANQGSEA. The CDR3 spans 14 residues. V lost 4 bases, J lost 2 bases, and 14 bases lay in between. CDR3 in amino acids: CSVGGPGENYGYTF. The CDR3 DNA sequence: TGCAGCGTTGGAGGTCCAGGGGAGAACTATGGCTACACCTTC.

As regards this clone: This may stem from a read error, because a much larger clone lies one nucleotide away. This rearrangement joins TRBV27 to TRBJ1-2; D remains ambiguous. The CDR3 extends over 13 amino acids. Trimming left V 3 bases short and J 0 bases short, with 5 bases between. Per the germline V gene, CDR1 is MNHEY and CDR2 is SMNVEV (reference sequence). The CDR3 here is CASSLTTNYGYTF. The CDR3 DNA reads TGTGCCAGCAGTTTGACAACTAACTATGGCTACACCTTC.

This sequence joins TRBV27 and TRBJ2-1; D possibly corresponds to TRBD2 (6 bases). Germline loops: CDR1 MNHEY, CDR2 SMNVEV (reference sequence). V lost 8 bases and J lost 9, with 14 bases in between. CDR3 size: 12 residues. CDR3 amino acids: CASGLSGVEQFF. The CDR3 region has the DNA TGTGCCAGCGGGCTTAGCGGAGTTGAGCAGTTCTTC.

The chain employs TRBV6-1 and TRBJ2-7; no firm D call. V dropped 2 bases and J dropped 3 bases, with 14 bases sitting between them. The length of the CDR3 is 15 residues. CDR1 and CDR2 (germline): MNHNS, SASEGT. CDR3 region: CASSENLVRVYEQYF. CDR3 DNA: TGTGCCAGCAGTGAAAACTTAGTCCGGGTCTACGAGCAGTACTTC.

Worth noting for this clone: At the DNA level, this CDR3 is encoded by other sequences in the same sample as well. The gene calls are TRBV5-1 and TRBJ1-1; D is perhaps TRBD1 (6 bases). With 3 bases removed from V and 1 base from J, the gap between germline ends came to 10 bases. This CDR3 has 14 amino acids. Germline V gene data show CDR1 as SGHRS and CDR2 as YFSETQ. CDR3 nucleotides: TGCGCCAGCAGCTCGGGGGGGCGGAACACTGAAGCTTTCTTT. It translates to CASSSGGRNTEAFF.

The chain uses TRBV6-5 and TRBJ2-3; no reliable D call. The germline V gene encodes CDR1 MNHEY and CDR2 SVGAGI. CDR3 size: 15 residues. With 4 bases removed from V and 0 bases from J, the gap between germline ends came to 11 bases. CDR3 loop: CASSSIPTSTDTQYF. In nucleotides, the CDR3 is TGTGCCAGCAGTTCCATTCCAACTAGCACAGATACGCAGTATTTT.

This chain joins TRBV5-1 and TRBJ2-3; 9 bases agree with TRBD2. V shed 4 bases, J shed 1 base, and the junction held 7 bases outside the gene matches. The CDR3 length is 16 residues. From germline, CDR1 is SGHRS and CDR2 YFSETQ. The CDR3 loop is CASSPLPSGGTDTQYF. CDR3 coding DNA: TGCGCCAGCAGCCCCCTCCCTAGCGGGGGCACAGATACGCAGTATTTT.

The V call is TRBV29-1, the J call TRBJ2-1, with 8 bases fitting TRBD2. Trimming removed 2 bases from V and 7 bases from J; junction bases left unmatched: 7. CDR3 size: 14 residues. Germline CDR1 reads SQVTM; CDR2 reads ANQGSEA. The CDR3 reads CSVERSGGPNEQFF. The DNA for the CDR3 is TGCAGCGTTGAACGGAGCGGGGGACCAAATGAGCAGTTCTTC.

This clone was found many times. The J gene is TRBJ2-4, the V gene TRBV12-5; possibly TRBD1 for D (6 bases). The CDR3 loop spans 16 amino acids. Germline V gene data show CDR1 as LGHNT and CDR2 as FRNRAP. Deletions cut 2 bases from V and 1 base from J, with 12 bases between. CDR3 residues: CASGLPMQGAKNIQYF. CDR3 DNA: TGTGCTAGTGGTTTGCCCATGCAGGGGGCCAAAAACATTCAGTACTTC.

This chain links TRBV5-5 with TRBJ1-4, with a weak D call TRBD1 (6 bases). CDR3 length: 17 amino acids. Trimming removed 2 bases from V and 2 bases from J, with 16 bases in between. CDR1 and CDR2 from the germline V gene are SGHKS and YYEKEE (reference sequence). The CDR3 reads CASSFLTGRWTNEKLFF. The CDR3 DNA sequence: TGTGCCAGCAGCTTTCTGACAGGAAGATGGACTAATGAAAAACTGTTTTTT.

The chain couples TRBV19 to TRBJ1-6, with 8 bases fitting TRBD1. Germline loops: CDR1 LNHDA, CDR2 SQIVND (reference sequence). The CDR3 is made up of 15 amino acids. The V and J ends lost 6 bases and 7 bases, in that order; junction bases with no gene match: 8. CDR3 amino acids: CASSPDRDRNSPLHF. The CDR3 DNA sequence: TGTGCCAGTAGCCCTGACAGGGACAGGAATTCACCCCTCCACTTT.

V is TRBV5-6 and J is TRBJ2-5; D remains unclear. Germline V lookup: CDR1 SGHDT, CDR2 YYEEEE. CDR3 size: 12 residues. V dropped 4 bases and J dropped 4 bases, with 8 bases sitting between them. This CDR3 is CASSGRRETQYF. In DNA, the CDR3 is TGTGCCAGCAGCGGCCGGAGAGAGACCCAGTACTTC.

The rearrangement joins TRBV27 to TRBJ2-1; a possible D gene is TRBD1 (5 bases). This CDR3 spans 14 amino acids. Trimming removed 7 bases at V and 0 bases at J, with 10 bases between. Germline V gene lookup returns CDR1 MNHEY and CDR2 SMNVEV (reference sequence). This CDR3 is CASIRGGSYNEQFF. For the CDR3, the DNA is TGTGCCAGCATTAGGGGCGGCTCCTACAATGAGCAGTTCTTC.

The chain carries TRBV6-5 and TRBJ1-6; 7 bases are shared with TRBD1. Trimming removed 3 bases from V and 7 bases from J; junction bases left unmatched: 9. In germline, CDR1 is MNHEY, CDR2 SVGAGI. The CDR3 runs to 16 residues. This chain's CDR3 is CASSYRPGQSNSPLHF. For the CDR3, the DNA is TGTGCCAGCAGTTATAGGCCGGGACAGTCAAATTCACCCCTCCACTTT.

The rearrangement joins TRBV2 to TRBJ1-2, with a tentative D call TRBD1 (5 bases). Germline-derived CDR1 and CDR2 are SNHLY and FYNNEI. Trimming stripped 3 bases from V and 6 bases from J, with 20 bases between. The length of the CDR3 is 16 residues. The CDR3 region is CASSDMALRTGDGYTF. CDR3 sequence (DNA): TGTGCCAGCAGTGATATGGCCCTCCGGACGGGGGATGGCTACACCTTC. The full variable domain, completed using reference TRBV2 and TRBJ1-2, is EPEVTQTPSHQVTQMGQEVILRCVPISNHLYFYWYRQILGQKVEFLVSFYNNEISEKSEIFDDQFSVERPDGSNFTLKIRSTKLEDSAMYFCASSDMALRTGDGYTFGSGTRLTVV.

This clone was observed a single time. The rearrangement uses TRBV9 and TRBJ2-6; 7 nucleotides align to TRBD2. The CDR3 spans 18 residues. Trimming at V came to 4 bases and at J to 0 bases, leaving 10 bases not matched to a gene. The germline V gene has CDR1 SGDLS and CDR2 YYNGEE. The DNA for the CDR3 is TGTGCCAGCAGCCCCCGGCGGGGGTCGGTCTCTGGGGCCAACGTCCTGACTTTC. Its translation is CASSPRRGSVSGANVLTF.

The count of this clone is one. The rearrangement links TRBV11-3 to TRBJ2-2, with 7 nucleotides matching TRBD2. CDR3 length: 13 amino acids. J was trimmed by 7 bases and V by 6 bases; bases with no gene match: 5. CDR1 is SGHNT and CDR2 is YENEEA in the germline V gene. The CDR3 region has the DNA TGTGCCAGCAGTCGGGACTACAGCGGGGAGCTGTTTTTT. This sequence encodes CASSRDYSGELFF.

This sequence joins TRBV13 and TRBJ2-1; perhaps TRBD1 as D (5 bases). Germline-derived CDR1 and CDR2 are PRHDT and FYEKMQ (reference sequence). This CDR3 region has 16 residues. V dropped 6 bases and J dropped 0 bases, with 15 bases sitting between them. The CDR3 bases are TGTGCCAGCAGTTTCAACAGGCAAGTCTCCTACAATGAGCAGTTCTTC. The encoded protein is CASSFNRQVSYNEQFF.

This chain joins TRBV7-8 and TRBJ1-4; possible D gene TRBD1, 6 bases. Germline CDR1 is SGHVS and CDR2 is FQNEAQ. The CDR3 loop spans 15 amino acids. Trimming took off 3 bases at V and 8 bases at J, with 16 bases between the two ends. In DNA form, the CDR3 reads TGTGCCAGCAGCTTCCAGAACAGGGCAGGGGAAAAACTGTTTTTT. Translating gives CASSFQNRAGEKLFF.

This chain uses TRBV2 with TRBJ2-3; 7 bases are a match to TRBD1. Germline V gene data show CDR1 as SNHLY and CDR2 as FYNNEI. The V and J ends lost 7 bases and 2 bases, in that order; junction bases with no gene match: 6. The CDR3 runs to 14 residues. The CDR3 loop is CASTRDRHTDTQYF. The CDR3 nucleotides are TGTGCCAGCACCCGGGACAGACACACAGATACGCAGTATTTT. Full variable domain (outside the CDR3, taken from reference TRBV2 and TRBJ2-3): EPEVTQTPSHQVTQMGQEVILRCVPISNHLYFYWYRQILGQKVEFLVSFYNNEISEKSEIFDDQFSVERPDGSNFTLKIRSTKLEDSAMYFCASTRDRHTDTQYFGPGTRLTVL.

This rearrangement joins TRBV30 to TRBJ2-5; possible D gene TRBD1, 6 bases. CDR1 and CDR2 from the germline V gene are GTSNPN and SVGIG (reference sequence). Between the trimmed V and J ends, which lost 2 bases and 2 bases, there was a span of 9 bases. The CDR3 is 13 amino acids. The CDR3 loop reads CAWSLQGQETQYF. CDR3 bases: TGTGCCTGGAGTCTACAGGGACAAGAGACCCAGTACTTC.

This clone occurred once. The rearrangement uses TRBV27 and TRBJ2-2; TRBD1 matches at 7 bases. V lost 7 bases, J lost 7 bases, and 9 bases stayed unmatched. Germline V gene sequence: CDR1 MNHEY, CDR2 SMNVEV (reference sequence). The CDR3 loop spans 14 amino acids. The CDR3 protein is CASNRQGVNGELFF. The DNA of the CDR3 is TGTGCCAGCAATCGACAGGGTGTCAACGGGGAGCTGTTTTTT.

The chain couples TRBV21-1 to TRBJ2-1; TRBD2 reflects the table's D call only, with no check against the DNA. TRBV21-1 counts as a pseudogene. The CDR3 contains 14 residues. CDR3: CASLLAGVDNEQFF. The CDR3 coding sequence is TGTGCCAGCCTACTAGCGGGGGTTGACAATGAGCAGTTCTTC.

The chain recombines TRBV24-1 with TRBJ2-7, with 8 nucleotides matching TRBD1. J lost 6 bases, V lost 2 bases, and 11 bases had no gene match. This CDR3 contains 16 residues. Per the germline V gene, CDR1 is KGHDR and CDR2 is SFDVKD. The CDR3: CATSDSRRGLGSEQYF. DNA of the CDR3: TGTGCCACCAGTGATTCGCGCAGGGGGCTAGGGAGCGAGCAGTACTTC.